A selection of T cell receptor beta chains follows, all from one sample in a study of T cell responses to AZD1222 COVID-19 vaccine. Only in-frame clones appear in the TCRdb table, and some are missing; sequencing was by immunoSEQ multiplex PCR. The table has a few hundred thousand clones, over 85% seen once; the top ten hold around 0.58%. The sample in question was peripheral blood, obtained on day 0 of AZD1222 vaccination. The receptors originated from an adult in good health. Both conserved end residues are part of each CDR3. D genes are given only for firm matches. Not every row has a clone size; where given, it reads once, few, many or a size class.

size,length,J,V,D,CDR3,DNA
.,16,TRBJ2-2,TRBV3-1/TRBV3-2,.,CASRHGSGSDTGELFF,TGTGCCAGCAGACACGGCTCGGGGTCGGACACCGGGGAGCTGTTTTTT
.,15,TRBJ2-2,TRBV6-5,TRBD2,CASRMGGSTTGELFF,TGTGCCAGCCGGATGGGAGGGTCCACCACCGGGGAGCTGTTTTTT
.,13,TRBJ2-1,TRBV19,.,CASSPSPRNEQFF,TGTGCCAGTAGTCCCAGCCCCAGAAATGAGCAGTTCTTC
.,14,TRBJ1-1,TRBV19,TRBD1,CASSITGAQGGAFF,TGTGCCAGTAGTATTACGGGGGCGCAGGGGGGTGCTTTCTTT
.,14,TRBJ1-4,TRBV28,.,CASTQRGPNEKLFF,TGTGCCAGCACCCAACGGGGACCTAATGAAAAACTGTTTTTT
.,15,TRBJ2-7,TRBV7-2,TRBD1,CASSFRQGTSYEQYF,TGTGCCAGCAGTTTTCGACAGGGAACATCCTACGAGCAGTACTTC
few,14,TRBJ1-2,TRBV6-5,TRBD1,CASRREGQGKVYTF,TGTGCCAGCAGGCGGGAGGGACAGGGAAAAGTCTACACCTTC
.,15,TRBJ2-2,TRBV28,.,CASSPTGPYTGELFF,TGTGCCAGCAGTCCCACGGGGCCCTATACCGGGGAGCTGTTTTTT
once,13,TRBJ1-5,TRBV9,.,CASSVAGNQPQHF,TGTGCCAGCAGCGTAGCGGGCAATCAGCCCCAGCATTTT
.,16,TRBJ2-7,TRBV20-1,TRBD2,CSASGGSGREPYEQYF,TGCAGTGCTAGTGGGGGTAGCGGGAGGGAACCCTACGAGCAGTACTTC
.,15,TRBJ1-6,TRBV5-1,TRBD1,CASSLDRGIGSPLHF,TGCGCCAGCAGCCTCGACAGGGGGATAGGTTCACCCCTCCACTTT
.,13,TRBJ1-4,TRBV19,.,CASSNRRNEKLFF,TGTGCCAGTAGTAATAGGAGGAATGAAAAACTGTTTTTT
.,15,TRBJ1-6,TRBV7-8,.,CASSPSRGLGSPLHF,TGTGCCAGCAGCCCCTCAAGGGGGTTGGGTTCACCCCTCCACTTT
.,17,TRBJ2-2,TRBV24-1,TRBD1,CATSETGTGAFTGELFF,TGTGCCACCAGTGAAACCGGGACAGGGGCTTTCACCGGGGAGCTGTTTTTT
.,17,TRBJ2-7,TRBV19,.,CASSVTLQGRGDYEQYF,TGTGCCAGTAGTGTCACCCTACAGGGCCGAGGGGACTACGAGCAGTACTTC
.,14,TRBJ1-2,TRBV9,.,CASSVGDIHYGYTF,TGTGCCAGCAGCGTCGGGGACATTCACTATGGCTACACCTTC
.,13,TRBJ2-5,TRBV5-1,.,CASSPDGGETQYF,TGCGCCAGCAGCCCGGACGGAGGAGAGACCCAGTACTTC
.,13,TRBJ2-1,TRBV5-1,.,CASSPGSDNEQFF,TGCGCCAGCAGCCCGGGTAGCGACAATGAGCAGTTCTTC
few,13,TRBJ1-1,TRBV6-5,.,CASLTPGEWLAFF,TGTGCCAGCCTAACCCCGGGAGAATGGTTGGCTTTCTTT
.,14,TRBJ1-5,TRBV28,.,CASTISVKNQPQHF,TGTGCCAGCACGATCTCCGTAAAAAACCAGCCCCAGCATTTT
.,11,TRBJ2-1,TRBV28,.,CASTRPNEQFF,TGTGCCAGCACCCGGCCCAATGAGCAGTTCTTC
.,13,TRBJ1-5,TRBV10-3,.,CAISHNSNQPQHF,TGTGCCATCTCCCATAATAGCAATCAGCCCCAGCATTTT
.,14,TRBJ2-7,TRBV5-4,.,CASSTRDGHYEQYF,TGTGCCAGCAGCACACGGGACGGACACTACGAGCAGTACTTC
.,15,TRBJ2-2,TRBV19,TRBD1,CASIPGQGNTGELFF,TGTGCCAGTATTCCGGGACAGGGCAACACCGGGGAGCTGTTTTTT
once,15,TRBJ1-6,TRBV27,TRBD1,CASSPRGQGRSPLHF,TGTGCCAGCAGTCCTCGAGGACAGGGGAGGTCACCCCTCCACTTT
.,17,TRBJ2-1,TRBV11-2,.,CASSTLGGRKAYNEQFF,TGTGCCAGCAGCACCCTAGGTGGGAGGAAAGCCTACAATGAGCAGTTCTTC
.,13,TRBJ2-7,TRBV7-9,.,CASTHYNDYEQYF,TGTGCCAGCACCCATTACAATGATTACGAGCAGTACTTC
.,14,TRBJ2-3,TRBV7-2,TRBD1,CASSIGQGADTQYF,TGTGCCAGCAGCATCGGACAGGGGGCAGATACGCAGTATTTT
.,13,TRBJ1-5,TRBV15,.,CATSIQVNQPQHF,TGTGCCACCAGTATACAGGTCAATCAGCCCCAGCATTTT
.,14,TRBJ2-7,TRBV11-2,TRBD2,CASSLAGVSYEQYF,TGTGCCAGCAGCCTAGCGGGAGTAAGCTACGAGCAGTACTTC
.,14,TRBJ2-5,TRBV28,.,CASELRGLAETQYF,TGTGCCAGTGAACTCAGGGGATTAGCGGAGACCCAGTACTTC
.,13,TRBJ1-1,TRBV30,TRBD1,CACRQGFSTEAFF,TGTGCCTGTCGACAGGGCTTTAGCACTGAAGCTTTCTTT
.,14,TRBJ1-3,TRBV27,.,CASSLGGSGNTIYF,TGTGCCAGCAGTTTAGGGGGCTCTGGAAACACCATATATTTT
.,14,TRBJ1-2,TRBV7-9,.,CASSRDTANYGYTF,TGTGCCAGCAGCCGGGACACAGCTAACTATGGCTACACCTTC
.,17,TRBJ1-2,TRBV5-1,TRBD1,CASSHYRGGEVGYGYTF,TGCGCCAGCAGCCATTACAGGGGAGGGGAGGTTGGCTATGGCTACACCTTC
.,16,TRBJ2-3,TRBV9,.,CASSPRRASGTDTQYF,TGTGCCAGCAGCCCACGGAGGGCGTCAGGGACAGATACGCAGTATTTT
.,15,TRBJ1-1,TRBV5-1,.,CASSYSYRVGTEAFF,TGCGCCAGCAGCTATTCGTACAGGGTAGGGACTGAAGCTTTCTTT
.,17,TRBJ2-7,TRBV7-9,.,CASSWFGGALSSYEQYF,TGTGCCAGCAGCTGGTTTGGCGGGGCGCTAAGCTCCTACGAGCAGTACTTC
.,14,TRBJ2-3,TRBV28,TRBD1,CASSTLDREDTQYF,TGTGCCAGCAGTACTCTGGACAGGGAAGATACGCAGTATTTT
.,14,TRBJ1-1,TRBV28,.,CASSFPGSGTEAFF,TGTGCCAGCAGTTTTCCAGGAAGCGGCACTGAAGCTTTCTTT
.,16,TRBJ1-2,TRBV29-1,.,CSVEEGEQGAFYGYTF,TGCAGCGTTGAAGAAGGGGAACAGGGAGCCTTCTATGGCTACACCTTC
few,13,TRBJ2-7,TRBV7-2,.,CASSLARDYEQYF,TGTGCCAGCAGCTTAGCTAGGGACTACGAGCAGTACTTC
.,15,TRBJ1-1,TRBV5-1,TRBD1,CASSISGTGNTEAFF,TGCGCCAGCAGCATCTCCGGGACAGGGAACACTGAAGCTTTCTTT
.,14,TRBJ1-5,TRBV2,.,CASSAGGTNQPQHF,TGTGCCAGCTCCGCCGGAGGGACTAATCAGCCCCAGCATTTT
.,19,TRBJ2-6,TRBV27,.,CASSLRQRPTRSGANVLTF,TGTGCCAGCAGTCTCCGACAGCGACCGACTCGCTCTGGGGCCAACGTCCTGACTTTC
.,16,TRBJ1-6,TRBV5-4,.,CASSLGPRAYNSPLHF,TGTGCCAGCAGCTTGGGGCCCAGGGCCTATAATTCACCCCTCCACTTT
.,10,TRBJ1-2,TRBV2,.,CASTAYGYTF,TGTGCCAGCACGGCGTATGGCTACACCTTC
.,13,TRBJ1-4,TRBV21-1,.,CASSRGGVEKLFF,TGTGCCAGCAGCAGGGGGGGGGTTGAAAAACTGTTTTTT
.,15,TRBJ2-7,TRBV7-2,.,CASSARRRGSYEQYF,TGTGCCAGCAGCGCCAGGCGCAGGGGCTCCTACGAGCAGTACTTC
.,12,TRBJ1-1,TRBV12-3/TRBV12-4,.,CASNKGETEAFF,TGTGCCAGCAATAAGGGTGAGACTGAAGCTTTCTTT
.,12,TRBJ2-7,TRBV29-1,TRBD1,CSARQGSYEQYF,TGCAGCGCCCGACAGGGATCCTACGAGCAGTACTTC
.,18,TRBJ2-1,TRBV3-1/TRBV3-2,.,CASSQNGQGSGTYNEQFF,TGTGCCAGCAGCCAAAACGGGCAGGGTAGCGGCACCTACAATGAGCAGTTCTTC
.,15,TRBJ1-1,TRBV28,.,CASKVSGFFNTEAFF,TGTGCCAGCAAAGTTTCCGGGTTCTTTAACACTGAAGCTTTCTTT
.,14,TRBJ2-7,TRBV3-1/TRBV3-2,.,CASSQEIGVYEQYF,TGTGCCAGCAGCCAAGAAATAGGGGTATACGAGCAGTACTTC
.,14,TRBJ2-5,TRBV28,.,CASSGPAEDETQYF,TGTGCCAGCAGCGGCCCGGCGGAAGATGAGACCCAGTACTTC
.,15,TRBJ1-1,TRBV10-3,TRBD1,CAISESLGGGTEAFF,TGTGCCATCAGTGAGTCGTTAGGGGGCGGCACTGAAGCTTTCTTT
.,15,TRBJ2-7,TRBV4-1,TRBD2,CASSLGLAGYYEQYF,TGCGCCAGCAGCCTCGGACTAGCGGGCTACTACGAGCAGTACTTC
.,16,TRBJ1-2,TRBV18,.,CASSAGQLLANYGYTF,TGTGCCAGCTCAGCAGGGCAGCTTCTAGCTAACTATGGCTACACCTTC
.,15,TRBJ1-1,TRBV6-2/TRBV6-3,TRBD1,CASSYPRQGYTEAFF,TGTGCCAGCAGTTACCCCAGACAGGGATACACTGAAGCTTTCTTT